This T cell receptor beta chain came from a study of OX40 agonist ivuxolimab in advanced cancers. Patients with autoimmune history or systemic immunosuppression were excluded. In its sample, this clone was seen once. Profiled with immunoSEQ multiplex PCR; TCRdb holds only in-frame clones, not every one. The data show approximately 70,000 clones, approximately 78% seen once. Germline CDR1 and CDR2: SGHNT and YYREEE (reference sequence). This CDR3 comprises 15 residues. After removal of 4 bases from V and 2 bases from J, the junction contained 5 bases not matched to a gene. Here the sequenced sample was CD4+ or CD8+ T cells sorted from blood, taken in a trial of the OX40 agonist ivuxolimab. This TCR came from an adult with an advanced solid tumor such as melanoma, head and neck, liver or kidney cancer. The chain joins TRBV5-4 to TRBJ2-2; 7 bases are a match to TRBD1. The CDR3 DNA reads TGTGCCAGCAGCCGAAACAGGGGAAACACCGGGGAGCTGTTTTTT. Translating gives CASSRNRGNTGELFF.